This T cell receptor (beta chain) was captured in a study of CD8+ T cells in alopecia areata. Study in general: In an open-label trial, patients got 5 to 10 mg tofacitinib twice daily. The study, taken as a whole, reports: Higher clonality than in normal scalp was seen in lesional scalp, especially alopecia totalis/universalis.

cDNA prepared by RNA extraction and subsequent reverse transcription served as the template for sequencing. Sequenced by immunoSEQ multiplex PCR; TCRdb stores in-frame clones only, minus some. The table shows about 150,000 clones, with roughly 50% occurring only once. This clone was detected a few times. Its antigen is unknown. The same CDR3 also results from other DNA sequences found in this sample. Trimming left V 8 bases short and J 6 bases short, with 8 bases between. This CDR3 is 11 amino acids long. The germline V gene has CDR1 ENHRY and CDR2 SYGVKD. Sequenced: CD4+ T cells sorted from blood. The sequence came from a human donor with alopecia areata. This chain joins TRBV10-3 and TRBJ2-1, with D tentatively TRBD1 or TRBD2 (6 bases each). CDR3 DNA: TGTGCCATCGGAGGGGGCAATGAGCAGTTCTTC. Translated, it gives CAIGGGNEQFF.